The 23 T cell receptor beta chains below come from one sample, sequenced in a study of post-analysis software for immune sequencing data. Their antigens remain unidentified. The authors incorporated unique molecular identifiers into the TCR beta cDNA libraries. TCRdb processed the PCR reads anew with MiXCR; each CDR3 protein has one entry. The repertoire includes approximately 570,000 distinct CDR3 sequences, roughly two fifths of them detected once, and approximately 1.7% sits in the top ten. Study-level results: TRBV segments more frequent in patients than in controls numbered several and included TRBV5-6, TRBV5-1 and TRBV20-1.

Sequenced input: blood. These receptor sequences come from a girl aged 10-17 years with multiple sclerosis.

V gene TRBV12-3 or TRBV12-4 combines with J gene TRBJ2-7, with D possibly matching TRBD2 (6 bases). This CDR3 region has 15 residues. V shed 2 bases and J shed 4 bases, with 15 bases lying between them. The CDR3 DNA is TGTGCCAGCAGTTTATCCCCCCCGGGGGAGTACGAGCAGTACTTC. Translated, it gives CASSLSPPGEYEQYF.

V and J are TRBV4-2 and TRBJ2-2; TRBD2 is a possible D gene (6 bases). CDR3 length: 16 residues. The V gene lost 1 base and the J gene lost 4 bases, with 13 bases spanning the gap. Per germline, CDR1 LGHNA and CDR2 YNFKEQ. The CDR3 nucleotides read TGTGCCAGCAGCCAAGGGGTCGGACTATCCACCGGGGAGCTGTTTTTT. Amino acid sequence: CASSQGVGLSTGELFF.

This clonotype has more than one count but fewer than ten. V usage is TRBV6-2 or TRBV6-3 and J usage is TRBJ2-1, with a tentative D call TRBD2 (5 bases). This CDR3 is 15 amino acids long. CDR1 and CDR2 from the germline V gene are MNHEY and SVGEGT. V was pared by 0 bases and J by 3 bases, with 9 bases between. In nucleotides, the CDR3 is TGTGCCAGCAGTTACTCGGCGGGTAACTACAATGAGCAGTTCTTC. This encodes CASSYSAGNYNEQFF.

V is TRBV6-5 and J is TRBJ2-7, with D perhaps matching TRBD1 or TRBD2 (5 bases each). The CDR3 length is 16 residues. Germline V gene sequence: CDR1 MNHEY, CDR2 SVGAGI. V gave up 6 bases and J gave up 7 bases, with 25 bases separating them. The CDR3 coding sequence is TGTGCCAGCAGACCCGCCCCGGGACGCCGGATGATTGAGCAGTACTTC. It codes for CASRPAPGRRMIEQYF.

This clonotype appeared a few times. This chain uses TRBV10-2 with TRBJ2-7; 8 nucleotides match TRBD1. The CDR3 runs to 15 residues. Germline V gene sequence: CDR1 WSHSY, CDR2 SAAADI. With V trimmed by 2 bases and J by 0 bases, 3 bases remained unmatched. The CDR3: CASSERGTGSYEQYF. The CDR3 bases are TGCGCCAGCAGTGAGCGGGGGACAGGCTCCTACGAGCAGTACTTC.

The CDR3 region has the DNA TGTGCCAGCAGCAACTTCTACGAGCAGTACTTC. It codes for CASSNFYEQYF. The rearrangement joins TRBV5-6 to TRBJ2-7; the D is unclear. V shed 4 bases and J shed 3 bases, with 5 bases lying between them. The CDR3 covers 11 residues. Germline loops: CDR1 SGHDT, CDR2 YYEEEE.

V and J are TRBV6-1 and TRBJ1-2, with 7 bases fitting TRBD1. CDR1 and CDR2 from the germline V gene are MNHNS and SASEGT. This CDR3 is built from 14 residues. V was clipped by 5 bases and J by 4 bases; unmatched bases: 7. CDR3 nucleotide sequence: TGTGCCAGCAGTCCATGGGAGGGGGCCTATGGCTACACCTTC. This encodes CASSPWEGAYGYTF.

The rearrangement links TRBV10-3 to TRBJ2-7, with unresolved D. CDR1 and CDR2 from the germline V gene are ENHRY and SYGVKD. Between the trimmed V and J ends, which lost 4 bases and 5 bases, there was a span of 6 bases. CDR3 length: 11 amino acids. The CDR3 coding sequence is TGTGCCATCAGTGGGGATAACGAGCAGTACTTC. Translated: CAISGDNEQYF.

In its sample, this clonotype was seen a few times. This chain uses TRBV30 with TRBJ2-5, with D perhaps matching TRBD2 (6 bases). The CDR3 covers 12 residues. CDR1 is GTSNPN, CDR2 SVGIG, per germline (reference sequence). Trimming removed 5 bases from V and 5 bases from J, with 12 bases in between. The CDR3 protein is CAWGGWGETQYF. DNA for the CDR3: TGTGCCTGGGGAGGGTGGGGGGAGACCCAGTACTTC. Full variable domain (remainder filled in from reference TRBV30 and TRBJ2-5): SQTIHQWPATLVQPVGSPLSLECTVEGTSNPNLYWYRQAAGRGLQLLFYSVGIGQISSEVPQNLSASRPQDRQFILSSKKLLLSDSGFYLCAWGGWGETQYFGPGTRLLVL.

The V call is TRBV20-1, the J call TRBJ2-5; D is unclear. Between the trimmed V and J ends, which lost 2 bases and 5 bases, there was a span of 6 bases. There are 11 residues in the CDR3. The germline CDR1 and CDR2 sequences are DFQATT and SNEGSKA (reference sequence). In nucleotides, the CDR3 is TGCAGTGCTAGACTATATGAGACCCAGTACTTC. Its translation: CSARLYETQYF.

This clonotype has only a few counts. The chain joins TRBV7-2 to TRBJ2-5; D could derive from TRBD1 or TRBD2 (6 bases each). CDR1 and CDR2 from the germline V gene are SGHTA and FQGNSA. This CDR3 spans 16 amino acids. V gave up 8 bases and J gave up 2 bases, with 21 bases separating them. The CDR3 nucleotides read TGTGCCAGCCCCCCCTCTACCGGGGGCGTTCAAGAGACCCAGTACTTC. Translated: CASPPSTGGVQETQYF.

This rearrangement joins TRBV20-1 to TRBJ1-1; the D is unclear. Deletions cut 3 bases from V and 6 bases from J, with 20 bases between. CDR3 length: 15 amino acids. CDR1 and CDR2 (germline): DFQATT, SNEGSKA (reference sequence). The CDR3 loop reads CSASEPGPAYAEAFF. Here the CDR3 DNA reads TGCAGTGCTAGTGAACCGGGCCCAGCCTACGCTGAAGCTTTCTTT.

This clonotype was seen more than once but under ten times. The chain employs TRBV10-1 and TRBJ2-4, with 12 bases lining up with TRBD2. CDR1 is WNHNN, CDR2 SYGVQD, per germline (reference sequence). The junction had 3 bases not matched to a gene; V was cut back by 2 bases and J by 7 bases. The CDR3 loop spans 15 amino acids. This CDR3 is CASSEETSGSNIQYF. The CDR3 coding sequence is TGCGCCAGCAGTGAGGAGACTAGCGGGAGTAACATTCAGTACTTC.

This clonotype was counted a single time. The genes are TRBV5-1 and TRBJ1-5; D ambiguous. The length of the CDR3 is 14 residues. Germline lookup yields CDR1 SGHRS and CDR2 YFSETQ. Trimming pared 5 bases from V and 1 base from J, leaving 10 bases between. The chain's CDR3 is CASRSGISNQPQHF. In DNA form, the CDR3 reads TGCGCCAGCAGGTCGGGTATAAGCAATCAGCCCCAGCATTTT. Filled out from reference TRBV5-1 and TRBJ1-5, the complete variable domain reads KAGVTQTPRYLIKTRGQQVTLSCSPISGHRSVSWYQQTPGQGLQFLFEYFSETQRNKGNFPGRFSGRQFSNSRSEMNVSTLELGDSALYLCASRSGISNQPQHFGDGTRLSIL.

In its sample, this clonotype was seen a few times. The chain employs TRBV5-1 and TRBJ2-1, with 7 bases matching TRBD2. With 6 bases clipped from V and 5 bases from J, the junction kept 8 bases outside the gene matches. CDR1 is SGHRS and CDR2 is YFSETQ in the germline V gene. The CDR3 length is 14 residues. The DNA of the CDR3 is TGCGCCAGCAAAGCGGGACTAATGAACAATGAGCAGTTCTTC. Translated, it gives CASKAGLMNNEQFF.

The genes are TRBV9 and TRBJ1-1; 7 nucleotides line up with TRBD1. The germline V gene encodes CDR1 SGDLS and CDR2 YYNGEE. J gave up 2 bases and V 4 bases, and 8 bases lay outside the gene matches. CDR3 size: 15 residues. The CDR3: CASSSRQGGNTEAFF. The CDR3, as DNA: TGTGCCAGCAGCTCCAGACAGGGTGGTAACACTGAAGCTTTCTTT.

The CDR3 sequence: CASSLPDRASYEQYF. DNA of the CDR3: TGCGCCAGCAGCTTGCCAGACAGGGCCTCCTACGAGCAGTACTTC. The chain carries TRBV5-1 and TRBJ2-7; TRBD1 aligns across 7 bases. The ends lost 1 base at V and 0 bases at J; junction bases unmatched: 4. The germline V gene encodes CDR1 SGHRS and CDR2 YFSETQ. This CDR3 is 15 amino acids long.

CDR3 in DNA: TGTGCCAGCAGCCAGGGAGGAGGGCGCTTAGGGCAGCCCCAGCATTTT. Amino acids: CASSQGGGRLGQPQHF. The V and J genes are TRBV6-1 and TRBJ1-5; the D gene is possibly TRBD1 (5 bases). Trimming removed 6 bases from V and 7 bases from J, with 22 bases in between. This CDR3 comprises 16 residues. The germline CDR1 and CDR2 sequences are MNHNS and SASEGT.

V is TRBV4-1 and J is TRBJ2-5; 13 nucleotides agree with TRBD2. V shed 8 bases, J shed 1 base, and the junction held 13 bases outside the gene matches. The CDR3 is made up of 18 amino acids. Germline-derived CDR1 and CDR2 are MGHRA and YSYEKL. CDR3 protein: CASGRSTGTSGAQETQYF. For the CDR3, the DNA is TGCGCCAGCGGCCGTTCAACCGGGACTAGCGGGGCCCAAGAGACCCAGTACTTC.

This clonotype showed up just a few times. The CDR3 DNA follows: TGTGCCAGCAGGACAGGGGACTACGAGCAGTACTTC. This gives the protein CASRTGDYEQYF. The chain carries TRBV2 and TRBJ2-5; 8 positions agree with TRBD1. TRBJ2-7 matches the DNA end more closely, so the J call is doubtful. Germline CDR1 is SNHLY and CDR2 is FYNNEI. The CDR3 contains 12 residues.

V is TRBV3-1 and J is TRBJ1-1; D ambiguous. The germline V gene has CDR1 LGHDT and CDR2 YNNKEL (reference sequence). Deletions cut 0 bases from V and 3 bases from J, with 8 bases between. This CDR3 has 14 residues. Written as DNA, the CDR3 is TGTGCCAGCAGCCAAGACCGTAGTTACACTGAAGCTTTCTTT. This translates into CASSQDRSYTEAFF.

The chain links TRBV28 to TRBJ2-4; tentative D call: TRBD2 (5 bases). The J call may be mistaken, given a closer DNA end match to TRBJ2-7. CDR1 and CDR2 from the germline V gene are MDHEN and SYDVKM. CDR3 size: 14 residues. The CDR3 region is CASSLWSGTYEQYF. The CDR3 DNA follows: TGTGCCAGCAGTTTATGGTCCGGGACCTACGAGCAGTACTTC.

The rearrangement uses TRBV12-3 or TRBV12-4 and TRBJ1-5, with D maybe TRBD1 (5 bases). Trimming cost V 3 bases and J 6 bases, with 12 bases left between them. CDR3 length: 14 residues. CDR3 in amino acids: CASSFDSRGQPQHF. In DNA, the CDR3 is TGTGCCAGCAGTTTCGACAGCCGGGGTCAGCCCCAGCATTTT.